These 18 T cell receptor beta chains were all obtained from the same sample, sequenced in a study of immune characterization of retroperitoneal liposarcoma (dated by TCRdb to the late 2010s). Libraries came from PCR. This sample was sequenced with a NextSeq 500. The public reads were reprocessed in TCRdb via fastp at Q25 and MiXCR, keeping in-frame beta chains. Rows merge per CDR3 protein into single entries with the most common DNA and genes. The sample contains 10,000 or so distinct CDR3 sequences, roughly 29% of them found a single time. The top ten constitute roughly 7.6% of the sample. Sequenced input: tumor tissue. The receptors were sampled from a male donor with retroperitoneal liposarcoma.

This clonotype was detected a few times. The chain combines TRBV6-4 with TRBJ1-1; D remains unclear. Trimming took 2 bases from V and 5 from J, leaving 24 bases between them. The CDR3 length is 18 residues. Looked up from germline, CDR1 is MRHNA and CDR2 is SNTAGT. CDR3 sequence (DNA): TGTGCCAGCAGTGACGCTTCGGGAACTCAAGGTTTTAGGACTGAAGCTTTCTTT. This codes for CASSDASGTQGFRTEAFF.

Within the sample, this clonotype is medium-sized. The chain joins TRBV12-3 or TRBV12-4 to TRBJ2-1; TRBD2 agrees at 13 bases. V shed 5 bases, J shed 10 bases, and the junction held 11 bases outside the gene matches. This CDR3 contains 16 residues. CDR3 region: CASSPTTSGRLYEQFF. DNA for the CDR3: TGTGCCAGCAGTCCCACGACTAGCGGGAGGTTATACGAGCAGTTCTTC.

The J gene is TRBJ2-5, the V gene TRBV6-5; 9 positions match TRBD2. The J call may be faulty, since TRBJ2-1 better matches the DNA end. This CDR3 region has 16 residues. Germline assignment: CDR1 MNHEY and CDR2 SVGAGI. In DNA form, the CDR3 reads TGTGCCAGCAGTTACTCCATTAGCGGGAGAAGCTACGAGCAGTTCTTC. This sequence encodes CASSYSISGRSYEQFF.

The rearrangement links TRBV27 to TRBJ2-5, with unresolved D. The J call may be mistaken, given a closer DNA end match to TRBJ2-1. The germline gives CDR1 MNHEY, CDR2 SMNVEV (reference sequence). There are 12 residues in the CDR3. CDR3 region: CASRRLQETQFF. The CDR3 nucleotides read TGTGCCAGTCGGCGGTTGCAAGAGACCCAGTTCTTC.

The J gene is TRBJ2-5, the V gene TRBV27; a weak D match, TRBD2 (5 bases). The CDR3 totals 12 residues. The V gene lost 3 bases and the J gene lost 5 bases, with 7 bases spanning the gap. CDR1 and CDR2 (germline): MNHEY, SMNVEV (reference sequence). The CDR3: CASSLRGETQYF. For the CDR3, the DNA is TGTGCCAGCAGTTTGAGAGGGGAGACCCAGTACTTC.

Many counts were recorded for this clonotype. The chain is built from TRBV6-1 and TRBJ2-1, with 8 bases that match TRBD2. This CDR3 region has 15 residues. Germline lookup yields CDR1 MNHNS and CDR2 SASEGT. The trim removed 6 bases at V and 10 bases at J, leaving 14 bases unmatched. The CDR3 DNA follows: TGTGCCAGCAGCCTAGCGGGCGACCTTCCCTACGAGCAGTTCTTC. It yields the protein CASSLAGDLPYEQFF.

The rearrangement links TRBV11-3 to TRBJ2-1; perhaps TRBD2 as D (8 bases). The CDR3 totals 18 residues. CDR1 SGHNT and CDR2 YENEEA come from the germline V gene. Deletions cut 5 bases from V and 8 bases from J, with 28 bases between. The CDR3 DNA sequence: TGTGCCAGCAGCCGTTCCACAGGGGCTAGCGGGTCACAAGATGAGCAGTTCTTC. Amino acids: CASSRSTGASGSQDEQFF.

A remark on this clonotype: It is likely a read error, because the conserved phenylalanine at the end of the CDR3 is missing. No DNA is shown, since the ends of the CDR3 on it are uncertain; the CDR3 is the one TCRdb lists. V gene TRBV7-4 combines with J gene TRBJ2-5; the D call in the table, TRBD1, was not verified against the DNA. Looked up from germline, CDR1 is SGHVT and CDR2 is SQSDAQ. The length of the CDR3 is 15 amino acids, counting both ends. The CDR3 sequence is CASSPPGTGVIRAVL.

This chain uses TRBV7-2 with TRBJ2-4, with a weak D call TRBD2 (6 bases). There are 14 residues in the CDR3. Trimming shortened V by 6 bases and J by 4 bases, and 13 bases separated the two germline ends. Germline values: CDR1 SGHTA, CDR2 FQGNSA. CDR3 in DNA: TGTGCCAGCAGGCCCGGGACTTGGAAAAACATTCAGTACTTC. It codes for CASRPGTWKNIQYF.

In its sample, this clonotype was seen a few times. The chain combines TRBV7-6 with TRBJ2-3; 10 nucleotides match TRBD2. The V segment lost 5 bases and the J segment 5 bases; nucleotides outside the gene matches: 4. The CDR3 has 14 residues. Germline assignment: CDR1 SGHVS and CDR2 FNYEAQ. The chain's CDR3 is CASSGTSGEDTQYF. CDR3 coding DNA: TGTGCCAGCAGCGGAACTAGCGGGGAAGATACGCAGTATTTT.

By its share, this clonotype is medium-sized. The rearrangement links TRBV6-1 to TRBJ2-3, with a tentative D call TRBD2 (5 bases). V lost 8 bases and J 3 bases, leaving 21 bases between the germline ends. From germline, CDR1 is MNHNS and CDR2 SASEGT. CDR3 size: 16 residues. The CDR3: CASPRSLSVQTDTQYF. For the CDR3, the DNA is TGTGCCAGCCCCCGTTCCCTTAGCGTTCAGACAGATACGCAGTATTTT.

CDR3 nucleotides: TGTGCCAGCAGTGAATCCCCGGACAGGGATACGCAGTTCTTC. Protein: CASSESPDRDTQFF. The V and J genes are TRBV6-1 and TRBJ2-1, with 8 bases that match TRBD1. This CDR3 region has 14 residues. CDR1 MNHNS and CDR2 SASEGT come from the germline V gene. V shed 2 bases, J shed 12 bases, and the junction held 9 bases outside the gene matches.

This CDR3 reads CASSDLFPGQPNQPQHF. As DNA, the CDR3 is TGTGCCAGCAGTGACCTCTTCCCGGGACAGCCTAATCAGCCCCAGCATTTT. The rearrangement joins TRBV6-1 to TRBJ1-5; 7 bases fit TRBD1. The V and J ends lost 3 bases and 4 bases, in that order; junction bases with no gene match: 12. The CDR3 consists of 17 residues. CDR1 is MNHNS and CDR2 is SASEGT in the germline V gene.

V gene TRBV12-3 or TRBV12-4 combines with J gene TRBJ1-1; D unclear. CDR3 length equals 14 residues. V lost 5 bases and J lost 3, with 13 bases in between. CDR3 sequence (DNA): TGTGCCAGCAGTCCCCTGGCCCTCCACACTGAAGCTTTCTTT. This sequence encodes CASSPLALHTEAFF.

V gene TRBV6-1 combines with J gene TRBJ2-7, with TRBD1 matching over 11 bases. In germline, CDR1 is MNHNS, CDR2 SASEGT. The V gene end was trimmed by 10 bases and the J gene end by 4 bases; junction bases not matched to a gene: 6. This CDR3 region has 13 residues. CDR3 nucleotide sequence: TGTGCCACCTGGGGACAGGGGGGGTACGAGCAGTACTTC. Translated, it gives CATWGQGGYEQYF.

This clonotype was seen a few times. This sequence joins TRBV7-2 and TRBJ1-6; 8 bases agree with TRBD1. CDR1 is SGHTA and CDR2 is FQGNSA in the germline V gene. The CDR3 is 16 residues long. J gave up 5 bases and V 5 bases, and 8 bases lay outside the gene matches. CDR3 residues: CASSLSTGANNSPLHF. The CDR3 coding sequence is TGTGCCAGCAGCCTGTCGACAGGGGCGAATAATTCACCCCTCCACTTT.

In this sample, this clonotype turned up many times. The chain uses TRBV7-2 and TRBJ2-1; 11 nucleotides align to TRBD2. The CDR3 is 15 amino acids. Germline CDR1 is SGHTA and CDR2 is FQGNSA. V shed 3 bases and J 9 bases; nucleotides not matched to a gene: 7. CDR3 DNA sequence: TGTGCCAGCAGCTTCGGGACTAGCGGTATATCTGAGCAGTTCTTC. Amino acids: CASSFGTSGISEQFF.

By share, this clonotype counts as medium-sized. The chain uses TRBV7-8 and TRBJ2-5, with 10 bases fitting TRBD1. The junction had 15 bases not matched to a gene; V was cut back by 9 bases and J by 11 bases. Per the germline V gene, CDR1 is SGHVS and CDR2 is FQNEAQ. There are 14 residues in the CDR3. In DNA, the CDR3 is TGTGCCAGTCAGACAGGGGGCGCCTACAATGAGCAGTACTTC. Amino acids: CASQTGGAYNEQYF.